This is a list of T cell receptor beta chains from one sample in a study of blood T cell repertoires in COVID-19. Profiled with immunoSEQ multiplex PCR; TCRdb holds only in-frame clones, not every one. The sample shows approximately 200,000 clones, 80% to 90% of them seen only once. The specimen sequenced was peripheral blood. The receptors shown here come from a human donor with active or convalescent COVID-19. The donor label of this sample is uncertain. Each CDR3 is given with its conserved first and last residue. A D gene is named only where the DNA matches it firmly. Only part of the rows carry a size: once, few, many, or a class if the clone is expanded.

d_call,j_call,v_call,clone_size,cdr3_nt,cdr3_aa
-,TRBJ2-5,TRBV27,-,TGTGCCAGCAGTTTCGGGGGGCGGGAGGAGACCCAGTACTTC,CASSFGGREETQYF
TRBD1,TRBJ1-2,TRBV5-1,once,TGCGCCAGCAGCTCCGAACCACAGGGGAACTATGGCTACACCTTC,CASSSEPQGNYGYTF
TRBD1,TRBJ1-4,TRBV7-9,-,TGTGCCAGCAGCCTGACAGGGCAGATAGAAAAACTGTTTTTT,CASSLTGQIEKLFF
TRBD2,TRBJ2-2,TRBV9,few,TGTGCCAGCAGCCCCTCACTAGCGGGAGGGCCCTCCGGGGAGCTGTTTTTT,CASSPSLAGGPSGELFF
TRBD1,TRBJ1-4,TRBV29-1,-,TGCAGCGTAACGACAGGGAAAGGGGAAAAACTGTTTTTT,CSVTTGKGEKLFF
TRBD2,TRBJ2-1,TRBV2,-,TGTGCCAGCACTGAGCGGGGCGGGGGTCTCAATGAGCAGTTCTTC,CASTERGGGLNEQFF
TRBD2,TRBJ2-7,TRBV7-8,-,TGTGCCAGCAGCTCCAGACTAGCGGGGACCTACGAGCAGTACTTC,CASSSRLAGTYEQYF
TRBD2,TRBJ2-7,TRBV18,-,TGTGCCAGCTCCCCCCCATTAGCGGGCCACGAGCAGTACTTC,CASSPPLAGHEQYF
-,TRBJ2-5,TRBV11-2,-,TGTGCCAGCAGCCCCAGAGTAGCGAGGAGGGGAGAGACCCAGTACTTC,CASSPRVARRGETQYF
-,TRBJ2-7,TRBV5-6,-,TGTGCCAGCAGCGTAGCCTACGAGCAGTACTTC,CASSVAYEQYF
TRBD2,TRBJ2-1,TRBV7-2,-,TGTGCCAGCAGCCTAGTAGCGGGGGGGCCGAAAGGTGAGCAGTTCTTC,CASSLVAGGPKGEQFF
-,TRBJ1-4,TRBV5-4,-,TGTGCCAGCAGCTTGGACCAGGGGAATGAAAAACTGTTTTTT,CASSLDQGNEKLFF
TRBD1,TRBJ2-3,TRBV30,once,TGTGCCTGGAGTGTACAGGGGCCCACAGATACGCAGTATTTT,CAWSVQGPTDTQYF
-,TRBJ1-3,TRBV24-1,few,TGTGCCACCAGTGAATCCCCCGGGACAAACTCTGGAAACACCATATATTTT,CATSESPGTNSGNTIYF
TRBD1,TRBJ2-3,TRBV5-1,-,TGCGCCAGCAGCCCCAGGACAGGGGGCAGCGATACGCAGTATTTT,CASSPRTGGSDTQYF
-,TRBJ1-1,TRBV30,-,TGTGCCTGGGTCAGAATTGAAGCTTTCTTT,CAWVRIEAFF
-,TRBJ2-5,TRBV5-1,once,TGCGCCAGCAGCTTGGAAGCGGCCCAAGAGACCCAGTACTTC,CASSLEAAQETQYF
-,TRBJ2-1,TRBV30,-,TGTGCCTGGAGGATGAGTTTGATTGAGCAGTTCTTC,CAWRMSLIEQFF
-,TRBJ2-7,TRBV28,-,TGTGCCAGCAGCACATGGGCCCTAGGGGGTATAGGGAGCTACGAGCAGTACTTC,CASSTWALGGIGSYEQYF
-,TRBJ2-1,TRBV19,-,TGTGCCAGTAGTGCGACTAGTACCTACAATGAGCAGTTCTTC,CASSATSTYNEQFF
TRBD2,TRBJ2-5,TRBV7-9,-,TGTGCCAGCAGCCGCGGGGGGGCAACAGAGACCCAGTACTTC,CASSRGGATETQYF
-,TRBJ1-1,TRBV18,-,TGTGCCAGCTCACCAACAGACCTGAACACTGAAGCTTTCTTT,CASSPTDLNTEAFF
TRBD2,TRBJ2-5,TRBV18,once,TGTGCCAGCTCACCACCGGACACTAGCGGGGGCCTTCAAGAGACCCAGTACTTC,CASSPPDTSGGLQETQYF
-,TRBJ2-1,TRBV4-1,-,TGCGCCAGCAGCCAAGATCGAGCTAGCCGCGAGCAGTTCTTC,CASSQDRASREQFF
TRBD2,TRBJ2-1,TRBV11-2,-,TGTGCCAGCAGCTTAGCTAGCGGGCTCAATGAGCAGTTCTTC,CASSLASGLNEQFF
-,TRBJ2-3,TRBV5-1,few,TGCGCCAGCAATTTGCAAGGGGCTAGCACAGATACGCAGTATTTT,CASNLQGASTDTQYF
-,TRBJ1-6,TRBV11-2,-,TGTGCCAGCAGCTCGCTAGTAGAGGGTCGGGATTCACCCCTCCACTTT,CASSSLVEGRDSPLHF
-,TRBJ1-2,TRBV18,-,TGTGCCAGCTCACCGTACAGTAGTACATCTAACTATGGCTACACCTTC,CASSPYSSTSNYGYTF
-,TRBJ1-2,TRBV6-2/TRBV6-3,-,TGTGCCAGCAGTTATACGGAGAGCTATGGCTACACCTTC,CASSYTESYGYTF
-,TRBJ2-3,TRBV6-5,-,TGTGCCAGCAGTTACTCGAAAAGCGAATCCACAGATACGCAGTATTTT,CASSYSKSESTDTQYF
TRBD2,TRBJ2-5,TRBV7-2,-,TGTGCCAGCAGCCCCGGACTAGCGGAAGAGACCCAGTACTTC,CASSPGLAEETQYF
-,TRBJ1-1,TRBV7-9,few,TGTGCCAGCAGCTTACGTGGGACACTGAACACTGAAGCTTTCTTT,CASSLRGTLNTEAFF
-,TRBJ1-4,TRBV28,-,TGTGCCTGGGGGGGCAGCTCAACTAATGAAAAACTGTTTTTT,CAWGGSSTNEKLFF
-,TRBJ1-4,TRBV7-9,-,TGTGCCAGCAGCCTAGACAGTAATGAAAAACTGTTTTTT,CASSLDSNEKLFF
TRBD2,TRBJ2-3,TRBV11-2,-,TGTGCCAGCAGCTTACTAGCGGGGGTCACAGATACGCAGTATTTT,CASSLLAGVTDTQYF
-,TRBJ2-5,TRBV5-1,-,TGCGCCAGCAGCCAAGGGACTCCCCTAGAGACCCAGTACTTC,CASSQGTPLETQYF
-,TRBJ2-7,TRBV4-3,-,TGCGCCAGCAGCCAAGAAGTAGAGTCCTGGGAGCAGTACTTC,CASSQEVESWEQYF
TRBD1,TRBJ1-2,TRBV12-3/TRBV12-4,-,TGTGCCAGCAGTTCAGGGGGCGTTGGCTACACCTTC,CASSSGGVGYTF
-,TRBJ1-4,TRBV27,-,TGTGCCAGCAGTAGGGGATCTTCTAATGAAAAACTGTTTTTT,CASSRGSSNEKLFF
-,TRBJ2-7,TRBV7-2,few,TGTGCCAGCAGCTTCCCTGGGCGCGAGCAGTACTTC,CASSFPGREQYF
TRBD2,TRBJ2-5,TRBV13,-,TGTGCCAGCACCCCCGGGCGGGGGGTTTATGAGACCCAGTACTTC,CASTPGRGVYETQYF
-,TRBJ1-2,TRBV24-1,-,TGTGCCACCAGTGATCCACGCTATTGGCAAACAGCCCCCTATGGCTACACCTTC,CATSDPRYWQTAPYGYTF
-,TRBJ2-1,TRBV9,-,TGTGCCAGCAGCGTAAAGCGAACTGAGCAGTTCTTC,CASSVKRTEQFF
-,TRBJ2-7,TRBV9,once,TGTGCCAGCAGCGTAGGCATTAATAAAGCGGACTTCTACGAGCAGTACTTC,CASSVGINKADFYEQYF
TRBD2,TRBJ2-7,TRBV5-4,-,TGTGCCAGCAGCTTGGACGCGGGAGCGGTCTACGAGCAGTACTTC,CASSLDAGAVYEQYF
TRBD2,TRBJ2-1,TRBV2,-,TGTGCCAGCAGTTATACTAGCGGGAGAGGCAATGAGCAGTTCTTC,CASSYTSGRGNEQFF
TRBD2,TRBJ2-7,TRBV5-1,-,TGCGCCAGCAGCCTGGGGGGGACTAGCGGGGTCTACGAGCAGTACTTC,CASSLGGTSGVYEQYF
-,TRBJ1-1,TRBV13,-,TGTGCCAGCAGCCCACAACAGATCACTGAAGCTTTCTTT,CASSPQQITEAFF
-,TRBJ1-4,TRBV2,-,TGTGCCAGCACCGGGGTCGTCGGTGAAAAACTGTTTTTT,CASTGVVGEKLFF
-,TRBJ1-6,TRBV24-1,-,TGTGCCACCGCAACACAGTCACCCCTCCACTTT,CATATQSPLHF
TRBD1,TRBJ1-1,TRBV4-1,-,TGCGCCAGCAGACAAGGGTCCATCAGGACAGGGACGACTGAAGCTTTCTTT,CASRQGSIRTGTTEAFF
-,TRBJ1-3,TRBV16,-,TGTGCCAGCAGCCAATCGCTGAAGCAGGGTGCTGGAAACACCATATATTTT,CASSQSLKQGAGNTIYF
TRBD2,TRBJ2-3,TRBV10-1,once,TGCGCCAGCAGTGCACGCCTTGAGTGGACTAGCAAGGCCGAGGATACGCAGTATTTT,CASSARLEWTSKAEDTQYF
-,TRBJ1-2,TRBV11-2,-,TGTGCCAGCAGCTTAGCCGAACGGGGCTATGGCTACACCTTC,CASSLAERGYGYTF
TRBD2,TRBJ2-5,TRBV11-2,-,TGTGCCAGCAGCTTAGGCGGCGGGGGGAGAGAGACCCAGTACTTC,CASSLGGGGRETQYF
TRBD1,TRBJ1-1,TRBV6-1,-,TGTGCCAGCAGTGAAGGGGGGGACAAGGGGGCGACTGAAGCTTTCTTT,CASSEGGDKGATEAFF
-,TRBJ2-1,TRBV7-9,-,TGTGCCAGCAGCTTAGTCCCGAGCTCCTACAATGAGCAGTTCTTC,CASSLVPSSYNEQFF